The source of this TCR beta chain is a study of blood T cell repertoires in COVID-19. Recruits, aged roughly 18 to 95 years, lived in approximately 26 US areas. The V and J ends lost 4 bases and 6 bases, in that order; junction bases with no gene match: 3. CDR1 is SGHRS, CDR2 YFSETQ, per germline. CDR3 size: 12 residues. Assay used: immunoSEQ multiplex PCR; TCRdb lists only in-frame clones, some missing. The sample has approximately 340,000 clones, approximately 89% seen once. Comment on this clone: Other DNA sequences within the sample encode an identical CDR3.

Sequenced: PBMCs or T cells enriched from blood (not recorded which). The chain has TRBV5-1 and TRBJ1-2; 7 nucleotides line up with TRBD1. This sequence originates from a middle-aged woman who had been exposed to COVID-19. In DNA, the CDR3 is TGCGCCAGCAGCCTAGACAGGGATGGCTACACCTTC. It is translated as CASSLDRDGYTF.